This paragraph reports one T cell receptor beta chain. Antigen unknown. One end of the junction does not line up with germline, which may come from a read error. The PCR was carried out with 60 Vbeta primers and 13 Jbeta primers. The repertoire was sequenced with immunoSEQ multiplex PCR; TCRdb's copy has only in-frame clones and lacks some. The table lists 100,000 to 150,000 clones, approximately 72% of them singletons, with approximately 2.9% in the top ten. The CDR3 consists of 15 residues. Germline V CDR1 and CDR2: LNHDA, SQIVND (reference sequence). The data originate from a study of cytomegalovirus exposure and HLA in healthy donors. Study-wide points: Researchers catalogued under 200 TCR beta chains as cytomegalovirus-associated.

This receptor was obtained from a human donor in good health. The chain joins TRBV19 to TRBJ2-5; a possible D gene is TRBD2 (6 bases). Source material: PBMCs. The CDR3 DNA reads TGTGCCAGTAGTATAATAACCGGGACTCAAGGGACCCAGTACTTC. Protein sequence: CASSIITGTQGTQYF.